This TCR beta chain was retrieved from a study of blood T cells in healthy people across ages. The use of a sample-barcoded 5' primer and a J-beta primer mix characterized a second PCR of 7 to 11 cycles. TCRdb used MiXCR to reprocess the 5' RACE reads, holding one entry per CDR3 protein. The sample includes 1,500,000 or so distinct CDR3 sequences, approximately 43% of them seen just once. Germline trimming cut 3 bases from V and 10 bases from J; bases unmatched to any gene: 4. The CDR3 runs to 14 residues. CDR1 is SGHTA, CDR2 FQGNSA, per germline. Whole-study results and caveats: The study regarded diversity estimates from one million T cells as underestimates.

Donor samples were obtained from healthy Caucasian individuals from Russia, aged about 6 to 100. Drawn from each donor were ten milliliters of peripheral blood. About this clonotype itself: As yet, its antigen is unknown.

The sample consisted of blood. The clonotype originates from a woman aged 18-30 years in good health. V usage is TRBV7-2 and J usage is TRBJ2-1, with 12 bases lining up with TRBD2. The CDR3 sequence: CASSFTSGRYEQFF. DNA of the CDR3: TGTGCCAGCAGCTTTACTAGCGGGAGGTACGAGCAGTTCTTC. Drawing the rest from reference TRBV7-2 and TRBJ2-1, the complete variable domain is GAGVSQSPSNKVTEKGKDVELRCDPISGHTALYWYRQSLGQGLEFLIYFQGNSAPDKSGLPSDRFSAERTGGSVSTLTIQRTQQEDSAVYLCASSFTSGRYEQFFGPGTRLTVL.